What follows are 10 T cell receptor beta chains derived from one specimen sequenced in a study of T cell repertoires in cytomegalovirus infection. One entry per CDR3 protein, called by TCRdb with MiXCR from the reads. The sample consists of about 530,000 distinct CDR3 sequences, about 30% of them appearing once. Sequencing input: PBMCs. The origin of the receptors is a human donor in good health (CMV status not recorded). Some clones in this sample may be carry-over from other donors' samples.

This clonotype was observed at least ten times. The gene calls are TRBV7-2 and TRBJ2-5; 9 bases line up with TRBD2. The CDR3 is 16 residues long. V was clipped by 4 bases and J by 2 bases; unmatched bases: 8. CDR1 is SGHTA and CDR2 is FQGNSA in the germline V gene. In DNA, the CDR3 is TGTGCCAGCAGCTCAATAGCGGGAGAAGGGCAAGAGACCCAGTACTTC. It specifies CASSSIAGEGQETQYF.

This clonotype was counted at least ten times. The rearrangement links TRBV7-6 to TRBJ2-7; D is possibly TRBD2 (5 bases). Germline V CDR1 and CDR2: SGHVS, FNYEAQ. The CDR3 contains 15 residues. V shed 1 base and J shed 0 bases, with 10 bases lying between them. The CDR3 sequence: CASSLGIGSSYEQYF. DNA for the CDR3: TGTGCCAGCAGCTTAGGTATAGGGAGCTCCTACGAGCAGTACTTC.

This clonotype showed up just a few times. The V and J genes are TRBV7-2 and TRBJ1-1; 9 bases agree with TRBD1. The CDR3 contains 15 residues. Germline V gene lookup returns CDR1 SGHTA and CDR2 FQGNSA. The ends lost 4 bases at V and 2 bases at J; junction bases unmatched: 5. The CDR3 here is CASSSQGASNTEAFF. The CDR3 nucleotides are TGTGCCAGCAGCTCACAGGGGGCAAGTAACACTGAAGCTTTCTTT.

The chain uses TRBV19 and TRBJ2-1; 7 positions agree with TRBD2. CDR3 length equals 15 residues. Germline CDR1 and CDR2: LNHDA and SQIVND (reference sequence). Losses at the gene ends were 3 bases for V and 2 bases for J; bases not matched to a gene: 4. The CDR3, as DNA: TGTGCCAGTAGTATTGCGGGAGTAACCTACAATGAGCAGTTCTTC. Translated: CASSIAGVTYNEQFF.

The chain's CDR3 is CASAWVPGNTEAFF. As DNA, the CDR3 is TGTGCCAGTGCTTGGGTACCGGGGAACACTGAAGCTTTCTTT. The chain employs TRBV19 and TRBJ1-1; D is unresolved. Per germline, CDR1 LNHDA and CDR2 SQIVND (reference sequence). The CDR3 is made up of 14 amino acids. Trimming cost V 8 bases and J 1 base, with 14 bases left between them. Drawing the rest from reference TRBV19 and TRBJ1-1, the complete variable domain is DGGITQSPKYLFRKEGQNVTLSCEQNLNHDAMYWYRQDPGQGLRLIYYSQIVNDFQKGDIAEGYSVSREKKESFPLTVTSAQKNPTAFYLCASAWVPGNTEAFFGQGTRLTVV.

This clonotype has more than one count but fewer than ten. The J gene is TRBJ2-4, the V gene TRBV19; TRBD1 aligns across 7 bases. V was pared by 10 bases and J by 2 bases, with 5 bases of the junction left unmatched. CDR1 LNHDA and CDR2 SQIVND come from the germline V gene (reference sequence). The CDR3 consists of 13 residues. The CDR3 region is CATEQGTKNIQYF. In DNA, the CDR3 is TGTGCCACCGAACAGGGGACCAAAAACATTCAGTACTTC.

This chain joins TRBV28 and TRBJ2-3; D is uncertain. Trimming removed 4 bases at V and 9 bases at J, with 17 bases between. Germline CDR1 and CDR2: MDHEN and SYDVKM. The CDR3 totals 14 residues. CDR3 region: CASSSAPPVYTQYF. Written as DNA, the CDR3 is TGTGCCAGCAGTTCGGCCCCCCCGGTTTACACGCAGTATTTT.

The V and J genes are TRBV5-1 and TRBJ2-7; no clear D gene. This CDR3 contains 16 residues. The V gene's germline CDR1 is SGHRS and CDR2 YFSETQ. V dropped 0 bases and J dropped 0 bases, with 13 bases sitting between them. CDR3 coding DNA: TGCGCCAGCAGCTTGGTATGGGCAAAGAGCTCCTACGAGCAGTACTTC. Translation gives CASSLVWAKSSYEQYF.

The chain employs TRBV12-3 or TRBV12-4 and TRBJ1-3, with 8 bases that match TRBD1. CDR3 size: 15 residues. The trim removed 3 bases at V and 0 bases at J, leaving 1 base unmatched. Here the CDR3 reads CASSFTGGSGNTIYF. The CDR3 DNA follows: TGTGCCAGCAGTTTCACAGGGGGCTCTGGAAACACCATATATTTT.

The CDR3 nucleotides read TGTGCCAGCAGCTTGGACAGGAGGGCATCACCCCTCCACTTT. This translates into CASSLDRRASPLHF. The chain is built from TRBV7-2 and TRBJ1-6; 7 bases agree with TRBD1. Germline V lookup: CDR1 SGHTA, CDR2 FQGNSA. CDR3 length equals 14 residues. V shed 3 bases and J 10 bases; nucleotides not matched to a gene: 6.